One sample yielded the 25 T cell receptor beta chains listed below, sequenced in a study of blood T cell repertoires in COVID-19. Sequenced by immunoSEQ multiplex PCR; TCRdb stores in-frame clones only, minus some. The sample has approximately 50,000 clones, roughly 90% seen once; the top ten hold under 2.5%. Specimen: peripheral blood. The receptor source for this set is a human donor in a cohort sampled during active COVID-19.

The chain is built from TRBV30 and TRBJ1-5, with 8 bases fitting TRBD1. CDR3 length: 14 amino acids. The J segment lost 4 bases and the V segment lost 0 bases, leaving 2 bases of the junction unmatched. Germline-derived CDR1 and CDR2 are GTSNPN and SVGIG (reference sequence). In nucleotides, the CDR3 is TGTGCCTGGAGTGTAAGGACAGGGAATCAGCCCCAGCATTTT. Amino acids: CAWSVRTGNQPQHF.

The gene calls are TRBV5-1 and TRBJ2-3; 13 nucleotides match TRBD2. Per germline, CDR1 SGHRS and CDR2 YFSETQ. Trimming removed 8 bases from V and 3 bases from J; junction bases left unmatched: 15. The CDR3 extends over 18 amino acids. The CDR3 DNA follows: TGCGCCAGGGACGGACTAGCGGGAGTAGAGCTGGAAACAGATACGCAGTATTTT. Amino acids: CARDGLAGVELETDTQYF.

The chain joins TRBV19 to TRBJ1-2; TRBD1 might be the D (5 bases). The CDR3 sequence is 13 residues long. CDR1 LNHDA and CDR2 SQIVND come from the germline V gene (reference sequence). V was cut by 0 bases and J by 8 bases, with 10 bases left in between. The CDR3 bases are TGTGCCAGTAGTATAGATGGGTACAGGGGCTACACCTTC. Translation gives CASSIDGYRGYTF.

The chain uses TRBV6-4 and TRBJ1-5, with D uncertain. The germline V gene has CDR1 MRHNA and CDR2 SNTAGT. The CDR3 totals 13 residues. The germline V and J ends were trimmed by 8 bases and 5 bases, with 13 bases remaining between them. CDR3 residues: CASSRELDQPQHF. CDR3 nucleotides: TGTGCCAGCTCTCGGGAGTTAGATCAGCCCCAGCATTTT.

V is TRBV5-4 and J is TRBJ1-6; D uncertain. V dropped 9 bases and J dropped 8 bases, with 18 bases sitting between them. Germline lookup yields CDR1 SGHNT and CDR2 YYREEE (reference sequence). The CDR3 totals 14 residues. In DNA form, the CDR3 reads TGTGCCACGACACTCCGGGGTGTCGATTCACCCCTCCACTTT. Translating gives CATTLRGVDSPLHF.

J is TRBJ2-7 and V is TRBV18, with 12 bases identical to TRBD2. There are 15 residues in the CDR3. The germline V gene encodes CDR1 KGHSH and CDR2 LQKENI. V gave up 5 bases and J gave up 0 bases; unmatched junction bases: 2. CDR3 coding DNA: TGTGCCAGCTCAGCGACTAGCGGGGGCTCCTACGAGCAGTACTTC. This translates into CASSATSGGSYEQYF.

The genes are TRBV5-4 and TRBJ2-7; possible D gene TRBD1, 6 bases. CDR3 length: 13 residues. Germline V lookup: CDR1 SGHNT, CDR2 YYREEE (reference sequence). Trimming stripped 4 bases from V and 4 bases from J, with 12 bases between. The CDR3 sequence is CASSPGQSYEQYF. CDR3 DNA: TGTGCCAGCAGCCCAGGACAGTCTTACGAGCAGTACTTC. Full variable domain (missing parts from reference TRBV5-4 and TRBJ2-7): ETGVTQSPTHLIKTRGQQVTLRCSSQSGHNTVSWYQQALGQGPQFIFQYYREEENGRGNFPPRFSGLQFPNYSSELNVNALELDDSALYLCASSPGQSYEQYFGPGTRLTVT.

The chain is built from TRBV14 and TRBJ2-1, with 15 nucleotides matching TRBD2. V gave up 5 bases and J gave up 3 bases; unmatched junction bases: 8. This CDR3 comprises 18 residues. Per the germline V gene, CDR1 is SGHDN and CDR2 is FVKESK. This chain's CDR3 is CASSYSGLAGGIYNEQFF. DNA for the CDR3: TGTGCCAGCAGCTACTCTGGACTAGCGGGAGGGATCTACAATGAGCAGTTCTTC. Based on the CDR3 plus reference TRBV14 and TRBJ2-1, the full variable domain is EAGVTQFPSHSVIEKGQTVTLRCDPISGHDNLYWYRRVMGKEIKFLLHFVKESKQDESGMPNNRFLAERTGGTYSTLKVQPAELEDSGVYFCASSYSGLAGGIYNEQFFGPGTRLTVL.

CDR3 region: CASSYPQPTGLETQYF. CDR3 sequence (DNA): TGTGCCAGCAGTTACCCACAACCGACAGGGCTCGAGACCCAGTACTTC. This rearrangement joins TRBV6-2 or TRBV6-3 to TRBJ2-5, with 7 bases lining up with TRBD1. Trimming cost V 2 bases and J 5 bases; bases outside gene matches: 11. Per the germline V gene, CDR1 is MNHEY and CDR2 is SVGEGT. The CDR3 has 16 residues.

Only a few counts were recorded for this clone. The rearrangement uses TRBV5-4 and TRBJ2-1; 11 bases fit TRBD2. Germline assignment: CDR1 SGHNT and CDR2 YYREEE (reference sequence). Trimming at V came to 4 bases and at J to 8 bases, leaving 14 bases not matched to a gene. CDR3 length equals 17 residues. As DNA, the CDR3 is TGTGCCAGCAGCAGTAGGGATACTAGCGGGAGATGGCATGAGCAGTTCTTC. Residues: CASSSRDTSGRWHEQFF.

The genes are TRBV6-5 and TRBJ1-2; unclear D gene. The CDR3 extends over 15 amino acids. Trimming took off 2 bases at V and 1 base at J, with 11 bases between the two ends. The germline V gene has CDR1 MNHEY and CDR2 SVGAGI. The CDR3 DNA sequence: TGTGCCAGCAGTTACAACGACCGGGGTAACTATGGCTACACCTTC. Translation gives CASSYNDRGNYGYTF.

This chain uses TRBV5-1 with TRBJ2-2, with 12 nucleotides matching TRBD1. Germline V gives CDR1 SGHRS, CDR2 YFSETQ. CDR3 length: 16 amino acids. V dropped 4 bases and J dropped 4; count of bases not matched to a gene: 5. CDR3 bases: TGCGCCAGCAGCGAGGGACAGGGGGCGCGCACCGGGGAGCTGTTTTTT. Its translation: CASSEGQGARTGELFF.

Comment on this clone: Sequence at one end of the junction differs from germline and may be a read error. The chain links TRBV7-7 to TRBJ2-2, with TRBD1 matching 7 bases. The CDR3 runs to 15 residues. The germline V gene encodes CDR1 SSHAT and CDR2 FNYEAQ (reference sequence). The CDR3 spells CASSPGTANTGELFF. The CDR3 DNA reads TGTGCTAGCAGCCCCGGGACAGCGAACACCGGGGAGCTGTTTTTT.

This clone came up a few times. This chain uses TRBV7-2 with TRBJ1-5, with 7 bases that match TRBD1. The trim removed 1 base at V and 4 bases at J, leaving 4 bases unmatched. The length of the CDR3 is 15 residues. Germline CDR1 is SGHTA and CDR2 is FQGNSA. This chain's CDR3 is CASSLVQGVNQPQHF. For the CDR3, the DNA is TGTGCCAGCAGCTTAGTTCAGGGGGTAAATCAGCCCCAGCATTTT.

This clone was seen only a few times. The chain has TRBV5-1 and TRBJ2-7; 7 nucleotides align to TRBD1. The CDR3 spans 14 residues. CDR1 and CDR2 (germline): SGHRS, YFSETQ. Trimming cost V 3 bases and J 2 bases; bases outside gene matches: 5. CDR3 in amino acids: CASSSGQVAYEQYF. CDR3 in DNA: TGCGCCAGCAGCTCCGGACAGGTTGCCTACGAGCAGTACTTC. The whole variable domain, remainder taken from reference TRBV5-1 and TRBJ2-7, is KAGVTQTPRYLIKTRGQQVTLSCSPISGHRSVSWYQQTPGQGLQFLFEYFSETQRNKGNFPGRFSGRQFSNSRSEMNVSTLELGDSALYLCASSSGQVAYEQYFGPGTRLTVT.

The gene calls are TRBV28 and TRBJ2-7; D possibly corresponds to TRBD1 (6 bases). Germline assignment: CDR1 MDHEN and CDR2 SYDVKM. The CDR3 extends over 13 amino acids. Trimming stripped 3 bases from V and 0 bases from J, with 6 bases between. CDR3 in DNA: TGTGCCAGCAGTTTGGACAGCTCCTACGAGCAGTACTTC. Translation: CASSLDSSYEQYF.

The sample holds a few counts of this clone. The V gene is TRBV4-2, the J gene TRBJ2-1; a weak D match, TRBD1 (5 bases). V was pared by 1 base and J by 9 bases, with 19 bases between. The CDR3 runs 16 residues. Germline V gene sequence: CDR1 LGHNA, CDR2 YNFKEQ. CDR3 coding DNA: TGTGCCAGCAGCCAAGTAGTACAGGCCCCAGGCGGTGAGCAGTTCTTC. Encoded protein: CASSQVVQAPGGEQFF.

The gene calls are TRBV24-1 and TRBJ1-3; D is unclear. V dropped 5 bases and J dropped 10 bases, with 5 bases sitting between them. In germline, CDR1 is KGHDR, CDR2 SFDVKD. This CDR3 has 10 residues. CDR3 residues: CATSVSTIYF. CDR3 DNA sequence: TGTGCCACCAGTGTGTCGACCATATATTTT.

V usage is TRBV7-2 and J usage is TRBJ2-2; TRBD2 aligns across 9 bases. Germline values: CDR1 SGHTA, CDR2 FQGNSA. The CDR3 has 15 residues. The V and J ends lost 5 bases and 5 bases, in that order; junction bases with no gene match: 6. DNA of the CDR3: TGTGCCAGCAGCCCCGGGACTAGCAGAACCGGGGAGCTGTTTTTT. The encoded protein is CASSPGTSRTGELFF.

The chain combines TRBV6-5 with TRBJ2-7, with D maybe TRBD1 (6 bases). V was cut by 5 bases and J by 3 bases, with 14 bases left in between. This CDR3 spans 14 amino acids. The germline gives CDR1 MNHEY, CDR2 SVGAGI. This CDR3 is CASSRRQEIYEQYF. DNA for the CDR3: TGTGCCAGCAGTCGCCGACAGGAGATCTACGAGCAGTACTTC.

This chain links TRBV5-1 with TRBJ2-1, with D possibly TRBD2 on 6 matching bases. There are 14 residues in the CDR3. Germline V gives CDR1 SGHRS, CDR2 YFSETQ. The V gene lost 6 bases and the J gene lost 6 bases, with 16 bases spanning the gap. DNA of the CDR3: TGCGCCAGCACCCCGGGACTGTCCCGCAATGAGCAGTTCTTC. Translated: CASTPGLSRNEQFF.

Written as DNA, the CDR3 is TGTGCCTGGAGTGTAGGCCCTAGGTACTATGGCTACACCTTC. Protein: CAWSVGPRYYGYTF. The chain carries TRBV30 and TRBJ1-2; D is uncertain. Deletions cut 0 bases from V and 3 bases from J, with 11 bases between. Germline lookup yields CDR1 GTSNPN and CDR2 SVGIG (reference sequence). This CDR3 region has 14 residues. Filled out from reference TRBV30 and TRBJ1-2, the complete variable domain reads SQTIHQWPATLVQPVGSPLSLECTVEGTSNPNLYWYRQAAGRGLQLLFYSVGIGQISSEVPQNLSASRPQDRQFILSSKKLLLSDSGFYLCAWSVGPRYYGYTFGSGTRLTVV.

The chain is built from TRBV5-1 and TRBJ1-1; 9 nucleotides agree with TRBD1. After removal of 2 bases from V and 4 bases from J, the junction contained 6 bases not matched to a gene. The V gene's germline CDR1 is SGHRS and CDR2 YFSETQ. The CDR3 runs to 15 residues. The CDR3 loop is CASSFGQGSGTEAFF. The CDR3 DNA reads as TGCGCCAGCAGCTTTGGACAGGGGTCCGGCACTGAAGCTTTCTTT.

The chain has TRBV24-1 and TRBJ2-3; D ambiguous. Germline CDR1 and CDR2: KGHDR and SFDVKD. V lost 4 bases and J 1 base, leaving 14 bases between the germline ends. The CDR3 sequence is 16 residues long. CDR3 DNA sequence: TGTGCCACCAGTGACCAAATACGCGGTGGCACAGATACGCAGTATTTT. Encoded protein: CATSDQIRGGTDTQYF.

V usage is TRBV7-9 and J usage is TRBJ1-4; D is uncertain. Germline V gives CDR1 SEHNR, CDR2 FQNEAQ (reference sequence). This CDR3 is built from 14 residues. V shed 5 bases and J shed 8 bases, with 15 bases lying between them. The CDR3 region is CASSPLGRAEKLFF. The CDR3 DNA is TGTGCCAGCAGCCCGTTGGGGAGGGCAGAAAAACTGTTTTTT. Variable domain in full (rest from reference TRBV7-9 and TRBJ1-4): DTGVSQNPRHKITKRGQNVTFRCDPISEHNRLYWYRQTLGQGPEFLTYFQNEAQLEKSRLLSDRFSAERPKGSFSTLEIQRTEQGDSAMYLCASSPLGRAEKLFFGSGTQLSVL.